The sequence of this T cell receptor beta chain was determined in a study of blood T cell repertoires in COVID-19. Overall study context: Sample material is recorded as cDNA or gDNA derived from T cells, B-cell-depleted T cells, or PBMCs.

This CDR3 has 13 residues. The V and J ends lost 6 bases and 5 bases respectively, with 16 bases between them. Germline V gene lookup returns CDR1 SQVTM and CDR2 ANQGSEA. The method was immunoSEQ multiplex PCR; TCRdb's version includes in-frame clones alone and lacks a portion of them. The sample holds about 140,000 clones, over 80% seen once. Participants, roughly 18 to 90 years old, spanned 25 or so US areas. Cohorts were based on clinical histories the participants reported. All recovered Cohort 3 donors got two negative PCRs, got clearance, or saw symptom resolution. What was sequenced was PBMCs or T cells enriched from blood (not recorded which). The clonotype was recovered from a man aged 60 to 69 who had recovered from COVID-19. The chain carries TRBV29-1 and TRBJ2-5, with D perhaps matching TRBD2 (5 bases). The CDR3 spells CSVRRAAGETQYF. CDR3 coding DNA: TGCAGCGTCCGCCGAGCGGCCGGGGAGACCCAGTACTTC.